The entry that follows covers one TCR beta chain sequence. The V gene's germline CDR1 is MGHRA and CDR2 YSYEKL. Unmatched junction bases numbered 5, after V lost 0 bases and J lost 6 bases. This CDR3 is 15 amino acids long. The source of the sample is a study of glioma-infiltrating T cells after dendritic cell vaccination. At the level of the study: Samples are from glioblastoma patients in Phase I and II dendritic cell vaccine trials. Treatment, given 2003 to 2012, was autologous tumor lysate-pulsed dendritic cell vaccination.

The immunoSEQ assay amplified TCRB CDR3 from up to about 2 ug DNA. The PCR used 60 V beta and 13 J beta primers. The data were produced by immunoSEQ multiplex PCR, yet TCRdb's version contains in-frame clones alone and is incomplete. The sample lists 65,000 to 80,000 clones; 65% to 90% were seen once. The chain employs TRBV4-1 and TRBJ1-2, with 9 bases aligning to TRBD1. The sample consisted of blood, taken before dendritic cell vaccination. The TCR sequence derives from a human donor with glioblastoma. The CDR3 sequence is CASSQENRGQDGYTF. CDR3 in DNA: TGCGCCAGCAGCCAAGAGAACAGGGGGCAGGATGGCTACACCTTC.